The clone carrying this TCR beta chain was detected only a few times. What it binds is unknown. It was the roughly 110-subject validation cohort, separate from the approximately 700-subject first cohort, to which the donors belonged. The assay was immunoSEQ multiplex PCR, and TCRdb's table has in-frame clones only and misses some. This sample yields a few hundred thousand clones, of which about 90% are seen a single time; 12% belongs to the top ten. The CDR3 totals 14 residues. Germline loops: CDR1 KGHSH, CDR2 LQKENI. Deletions cut 3 bases from V and 0 bases from J, with 9 bases between. This record belongs to a study of cytomegalovirus exposure and HLA in healthy donors. Study-wide points: It was confirmed in vitro that a few of the CMV-associated chains were specific for CMV antigens. The study recorded fewer than 200 TCR beta chains that were cytomegalovirus-associated. It was reportedly the case that the classifier diagnosed cytomegalovirus status with high specificity and sensitivity.

This chain connects TRBV18 to TRBJ2-7; D is unclear. The sequencing input was PBMCs. This TCR was sampled from a man between 18 and 29 years old in good health and CMV-seropositive. This CDR3 reads CASSPGVTSYEQYF. CDR3 bases: TGTGCCAGCTCACCTGGGGTAACCTCCTACGAGCAGTACTTC. Full variable domain (remainder filled in from reference TRBV18 and TRBJ2-7): NAGVMQNPRHLVRRRGQEARLRCSPMKGHSHVYWYRQLPEEGLKFMVYLQKENIIDESGMPKERFSAEFPKEGPSILRIQQVVRGDSAAYFCASSPGVTSYEQYFGPGTRLTVT.